A selection of T cell receptor beta chains follows, all from one sample in a study of cytomegalovirus exposure and HLA in healthy donors. Some clones are missing from TCRdb's copy, which holds only in-frame ones; the method was immunoSEQ multiplex PCR. The sample has 150,000 to 250,000 clones, and its top ten clones hold around 0.74%. The source material was PBMCs. These receptors came from a boy between 10 and 17 years old in good health and CMV-seronegative. The CDR3 runs from the conserved cysteine through the conserved F or W. D genes are given only for firm matches.

V: TRBV30; J: TRBJ1-4; D: NA; CDR3: CAWSGRIGLSGEKLFF; DNA: TGTGCCTGGTCCGGACGCATCGGTCTATCGGGAGAAAAACTGTTTTTT
V: TRBV20-1; J: TRBJ2-7; D: NA; CDR3: CSARAQNEQYF; DNA: TGCAGTGCGAGGGCCCAAAACGAGCAGTACTTC
V: TRBV6-1; J: TRBJ2-3; D: NA; CDR3: CASSLDTASTDTQYF; DNA: TGTGCCAGCAGTCTTGACACAGCTAGCACAGATACGCAGTATTTT
V: TRBV7-2; J: TRBJ2-5; D: NA; CDR3: CASSFLGAAGTQGTQYF; DNA: TGTGCCAGCAGCTTCTTAGGGGCAGCGGGGACACAAGGGACCCAGTACTTC
V: TRBV28; J: TRBJ1-5; D: NA; CDR3: CASSFPGSVQPQHF; DNA: TGTGCCAGCAGTTTCCCGGGTAGTGTTCAGCCCCAGCATTTT
V: TRBV19; J: TRBJ2-6; D: TRBD1; CDR3: CASRDRISGANVLTF; DNA: TGTGCCAGTAGGGACAGGATCTCTGGGGCCAACGTCCTGACTTTC
V: TRBV18; J: TRBJ1-1; D: NA; CDR3: CASSLQGWVNTEAFF; DNA: TGTGCCAGCTCACTGCAGGGGTGGGTGAACACTGAAGCTTTCTTT
V: TRBV7-6; J: TRBJ1-1; D: TRBD1; CDR3: CASSLADRGSTEAFF; DNA: TGTGCCAGCAGCTTAGCGGACAGGGGAAGCACTGAAGCTTTCTTT
V: TRBV10-3; J: TRBJ2-3; D: NA; CDR3: CAISESAGGSDTQYF; DNA: TGTGCCATCAGTGAGTCCGCAGGGGGGTCAGATACGCAGTATTTT
V: TRBV7-6; J: TRBJ2-7; D: TRBD1; CDR3: CASSLEGGTGLPYEQYF; DNA: TGTGCCAGCAGCTTAGAAGGGGGGACAGGGTTACCCTACGAGCAGTACTTC
V: TRBV2; J: TRBJ2-7; D: TRBD1; CDR3: CASSDTGGSYEQYF; DNA: TGTGCCAGCAGTGATACAGGGGGCTCCTACGAGCAGTACTTC
V: TRBV28; J: TRBJ2-7; D: NA; CDR3: CASSDDSGDLSYEQYF; DNA: TGTGCCAGCAGCGACGACTCAGGGGATCTCTCCTACGAGCAGTACTTC
V: TRBV19; J: TRBJ2-1; D: TRBD2; CDR3: CASSMGSGGNNEQFF; DNA: TGTGCCAGTAGTATGGGTAGCGGGGGGAACAATGAGCAGTTCTTC
V: TRBV5-1; J: TRBJ1-1; D: NA; CDR3: CASSVNTFTGLNTEAFF; DNA: TGCGCCAGCAGCGTGAACACCTTTACAGGGCTGAACACTGAAGCTTTCTTT
V: TRBV9; J: TRBJ2-2; D: TRBD1; CDR3: CASSVDGQGYTGELFF; DNA: TGTGCCAGCAGCGTAGATGGACAGGGGTATACCGGGGAGCTGTTTTTT
V: TRBV5-5; J: TRBJ2-1; D: TRBD2; CDR3: CASIPGLAYEQFF; DNA: TGTGCCAGCATCCCGGGACTAGCCTATGAGCAGTTCTTC
V: TRBV28; J: TRBJ1-5; D: NA; CDR3: CASSFGGQPQHF; DNA: TGTGCCAGCAGTTTCGGGGGACAGCCCCAGCATTTT